This T cell receptor (beta chain) was identified in a study of cytomegalovirus exposure and HLA in healthy donors. Study-level background: A data release that came early held about 89 million unique TCRs from HLA-typed donors.

PCR primers comprised 60 Vbeta and 13 Jbeta primers. Repertoires were generated with immunoSEQ multiplex PCR, while TCRdb's copy carries only in-frame clones and drops some. In the table there are 100,000 to 150,000 clones, less than 80% of which are singletons. Study-wide findings and caveats: One cluster of highly shared sequence variants probably arose as a sequencing artifact.

The CDR3 covers 16 residues. Trimming removed 4 bases from V and 0 bases from J; junction bases left unmatched: 8. Germline values: CDR1 SGHNT, CDR2 YYREEE (reference sequence). This clone was detected only a few times. As yet, its antigen is unknown. Sequencing used PBMCs. V gene TRBV5-4 combines with J gene TRBJ2-3; 7 bases agree with TRBD2. The origin of this receptor is a man aged 35 to 55 in good health and CMV-seropositive. The CDR3 protein is CASSPPLAVSTDTQYF. The CDR3 coding sequence is TGTGCCAGCAGCCCGCCCCTAGCGGTTAGCACAGATACGCAGTATTTT.